This T cell receptor beta chain was sequenced for a study of blood T cell repertoires in COVID-19. TCRdb keeps only in-frame clones here, not all; method: immunoSEQ multiplex PCR. The sample records about 150,000 clones, approximately 84% being singletons. This TCR came from a woman aged 45-65 years with acute COVID-19. The sequenced sample was PBMCs or T cells enriched from blood (not recorded which).

CDR3 sequence: CASSLGGWEYGYTF. CDR3 DNA sequence: TGTGCCAGCAGCTTAGGAGGCTGGGAGTATGGCTACACCTTC. The chain is built from TRBV11-2 and TRBJ1-2; D call uncertain. CDR3 size: 14 residues. CDR1 and CDR2 from the germline V gene are SGHAT and FQNNGV. Trimming removed 1 base at V and 5 bases at J, with 11 bases between. Full variable domain (outside the CDR3, taken from reference TRBV11-2 and TRBJ1-2): EAGVAQSPRYKIIEKRQSVAFWCNPISGHATLYWYQQILGQGPKLLIQFQNNGVVDDSQLPKDRFSAERLKGVDSTLKIQPAKLEDSAVYLCASSLGGWEYGYTFGSGTRLTVV.